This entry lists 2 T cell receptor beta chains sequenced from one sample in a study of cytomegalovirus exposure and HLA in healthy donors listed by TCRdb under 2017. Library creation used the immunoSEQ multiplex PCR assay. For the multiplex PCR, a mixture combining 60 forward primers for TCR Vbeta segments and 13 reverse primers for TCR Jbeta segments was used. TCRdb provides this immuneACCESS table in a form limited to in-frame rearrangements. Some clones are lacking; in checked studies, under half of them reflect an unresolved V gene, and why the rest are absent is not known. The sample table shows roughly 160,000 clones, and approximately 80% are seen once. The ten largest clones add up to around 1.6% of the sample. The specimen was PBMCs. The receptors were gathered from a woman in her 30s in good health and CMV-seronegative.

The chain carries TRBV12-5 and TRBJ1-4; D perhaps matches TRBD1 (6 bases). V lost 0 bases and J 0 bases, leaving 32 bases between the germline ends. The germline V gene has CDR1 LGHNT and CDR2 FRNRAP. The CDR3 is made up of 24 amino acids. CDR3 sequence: CASGLVTRVILNRDNPSTNEKLFF. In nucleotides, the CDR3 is TGTGCTAGTGGTTTGGTAACACGGGTCATCCTAAACCGGGACAACCCATCAACTAATGAAAAACTGTTTTTT.

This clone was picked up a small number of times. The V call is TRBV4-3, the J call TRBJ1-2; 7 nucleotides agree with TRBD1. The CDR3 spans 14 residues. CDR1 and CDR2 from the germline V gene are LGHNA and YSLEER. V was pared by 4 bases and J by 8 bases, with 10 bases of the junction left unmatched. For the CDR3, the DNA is TGCGCCAGCAGCCCATTACCGGGACAGTCAGGCTACACCTTC. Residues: CASSPLPGQSGYTF.